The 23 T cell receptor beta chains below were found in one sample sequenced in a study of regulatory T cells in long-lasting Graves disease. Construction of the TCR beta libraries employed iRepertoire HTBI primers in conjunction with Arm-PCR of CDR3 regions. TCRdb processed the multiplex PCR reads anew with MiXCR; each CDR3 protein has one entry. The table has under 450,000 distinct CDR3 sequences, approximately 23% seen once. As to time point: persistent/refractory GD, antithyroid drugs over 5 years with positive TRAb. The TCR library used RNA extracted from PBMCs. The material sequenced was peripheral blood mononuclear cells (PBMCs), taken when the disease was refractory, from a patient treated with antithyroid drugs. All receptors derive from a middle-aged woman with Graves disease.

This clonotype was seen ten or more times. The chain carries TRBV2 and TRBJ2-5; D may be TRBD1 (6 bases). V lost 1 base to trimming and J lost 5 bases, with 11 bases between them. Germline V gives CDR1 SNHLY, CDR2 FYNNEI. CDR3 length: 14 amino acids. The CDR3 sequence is CASSEGGLGETQYF. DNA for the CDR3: TGTGCCAGCAGTGAAGGGGGGCTAGGGGAGACCCAGTACTTC.

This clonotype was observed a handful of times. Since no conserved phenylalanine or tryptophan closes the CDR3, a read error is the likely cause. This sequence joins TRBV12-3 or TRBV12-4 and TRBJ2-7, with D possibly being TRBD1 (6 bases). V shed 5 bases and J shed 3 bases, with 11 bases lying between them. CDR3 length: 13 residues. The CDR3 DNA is TGTGCCAGCAGTGAGACAGGTTTCTACGAGCAGTACTCC. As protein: CASSETGFYEQYS.

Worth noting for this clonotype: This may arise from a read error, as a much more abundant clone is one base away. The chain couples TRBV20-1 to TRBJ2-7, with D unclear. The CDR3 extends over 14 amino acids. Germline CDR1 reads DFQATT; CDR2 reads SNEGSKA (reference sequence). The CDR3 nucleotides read TGCAGTGCTAGACCCCCCTTCCTTTCCTACGAGCGGTACTTC. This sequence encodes CSARPPFLSYERYF.

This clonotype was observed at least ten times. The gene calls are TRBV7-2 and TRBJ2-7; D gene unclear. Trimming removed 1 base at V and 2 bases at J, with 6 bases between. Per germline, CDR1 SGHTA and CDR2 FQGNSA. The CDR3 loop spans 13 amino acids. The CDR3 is CASSLVYTYEQYF. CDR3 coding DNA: TGTGCCAGCAGCTTAGTGTACACCTACGAGCAGTACTTC.

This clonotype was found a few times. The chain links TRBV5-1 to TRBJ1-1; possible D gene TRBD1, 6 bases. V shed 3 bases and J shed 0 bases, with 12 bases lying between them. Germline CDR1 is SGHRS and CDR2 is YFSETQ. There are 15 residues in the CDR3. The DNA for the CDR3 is TGCGCCAGCAGCTACGGACAGACCATGAACACTGAAGCTTTCTTT. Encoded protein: CASSYGQTMNTEAFF.

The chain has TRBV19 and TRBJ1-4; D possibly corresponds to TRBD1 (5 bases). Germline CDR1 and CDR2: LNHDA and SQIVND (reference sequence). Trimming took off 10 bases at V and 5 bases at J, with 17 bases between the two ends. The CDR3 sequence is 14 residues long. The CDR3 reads CATSRQPRNEKLFF. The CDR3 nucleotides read TGTGCCACTTCTAGACAGCCCAGAAATGAAAAACTGTTTTTT.

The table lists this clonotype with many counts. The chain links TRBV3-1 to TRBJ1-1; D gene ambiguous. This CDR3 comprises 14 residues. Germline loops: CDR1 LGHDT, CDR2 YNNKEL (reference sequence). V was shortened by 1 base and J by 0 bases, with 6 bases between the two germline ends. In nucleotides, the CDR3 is TGTGCCAGCAGCCAAGGACACCTGAACACTGAAGCTTTCTTT. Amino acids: CASSQGHLNTEAFF.

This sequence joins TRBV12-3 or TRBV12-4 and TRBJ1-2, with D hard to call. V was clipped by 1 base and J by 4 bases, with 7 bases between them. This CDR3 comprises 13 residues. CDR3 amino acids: CASSLVNSYGYTF. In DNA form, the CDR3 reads TGTGCCAGCAGTTTAGTGAATAGCTATGGCTACACCTTC.

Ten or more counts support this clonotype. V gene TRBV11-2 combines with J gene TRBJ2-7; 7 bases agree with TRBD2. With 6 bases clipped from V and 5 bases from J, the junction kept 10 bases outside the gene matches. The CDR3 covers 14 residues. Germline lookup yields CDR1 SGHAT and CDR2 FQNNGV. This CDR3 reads CASRRTSSPDEQYF. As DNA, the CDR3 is TGTGCCAGCAGGCGGACTAGTTCCCCCGACGAGCAGTACTTC.

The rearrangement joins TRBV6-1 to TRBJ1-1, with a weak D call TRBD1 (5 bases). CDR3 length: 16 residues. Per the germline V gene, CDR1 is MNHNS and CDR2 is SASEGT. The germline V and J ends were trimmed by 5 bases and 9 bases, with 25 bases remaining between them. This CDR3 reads CASSKMDKSGWAKAFF. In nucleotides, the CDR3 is TGTGCCAGCAGTAAGATGGACAAAAGTGGGTGGGCTAAAGCTTTCTTT.

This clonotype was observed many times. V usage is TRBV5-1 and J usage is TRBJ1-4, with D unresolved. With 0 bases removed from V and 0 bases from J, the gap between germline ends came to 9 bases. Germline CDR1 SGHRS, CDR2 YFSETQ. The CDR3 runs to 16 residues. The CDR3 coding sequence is TGCGCCAGCAGCTTGGTTTCGGGAACAACTAATGAAAAACTGTTTTTT. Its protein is CASSLVSGTTNEKLFF.

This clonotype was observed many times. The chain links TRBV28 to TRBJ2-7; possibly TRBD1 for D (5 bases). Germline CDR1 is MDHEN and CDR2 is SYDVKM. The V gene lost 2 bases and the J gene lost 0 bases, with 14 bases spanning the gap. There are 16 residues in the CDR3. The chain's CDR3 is CASSLPPSGHSYEQYF. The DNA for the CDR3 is TGTGCCAGCAGTTTACCTCCCTCTGGACACTCCTACGAGCAGTACTTC.

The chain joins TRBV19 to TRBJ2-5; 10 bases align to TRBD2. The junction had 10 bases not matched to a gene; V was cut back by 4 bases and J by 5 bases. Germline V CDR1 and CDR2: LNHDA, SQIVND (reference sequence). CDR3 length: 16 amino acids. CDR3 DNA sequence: TGTGCCAGTAGTAGGACTAGCGGCTTAATGCCTGAGACCCAGTACTTC. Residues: CASSRTSGLMPETQYF.

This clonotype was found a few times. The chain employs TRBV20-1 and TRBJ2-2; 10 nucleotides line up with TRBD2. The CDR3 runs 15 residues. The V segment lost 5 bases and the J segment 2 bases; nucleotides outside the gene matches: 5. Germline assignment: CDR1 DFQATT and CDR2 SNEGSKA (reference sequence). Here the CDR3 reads CSAFSGRRNTGELFF. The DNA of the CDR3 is TGCAGTGCTTTTAGCGGGAGGAGAAACACCGGGGAGCTGTTTTTT.

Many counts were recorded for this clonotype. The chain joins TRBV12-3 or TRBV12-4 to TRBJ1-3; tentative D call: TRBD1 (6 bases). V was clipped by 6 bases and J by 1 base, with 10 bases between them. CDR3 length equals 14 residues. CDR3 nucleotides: TGTGCCAGCAGCGTACAGGGTTCTGGAAACACCATATATTTT. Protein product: CASSVQGSGNTIYF.

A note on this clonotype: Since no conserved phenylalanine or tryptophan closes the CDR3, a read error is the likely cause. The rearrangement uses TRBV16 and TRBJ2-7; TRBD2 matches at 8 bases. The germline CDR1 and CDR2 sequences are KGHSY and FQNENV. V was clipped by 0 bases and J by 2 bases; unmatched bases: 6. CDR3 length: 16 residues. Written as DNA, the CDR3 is TGTGCCAGCAGCCAATCGAGGTTGGGACTAGCCTACGAGCAGTACTCC. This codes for CASSQSRLGLAYEQYS.

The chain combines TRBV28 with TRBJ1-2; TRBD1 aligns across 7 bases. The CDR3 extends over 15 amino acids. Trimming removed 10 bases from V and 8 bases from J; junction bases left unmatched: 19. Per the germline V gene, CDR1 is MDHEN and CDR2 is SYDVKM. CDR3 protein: CATDTKTTGMRGYTF. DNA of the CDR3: TGTGCCACAGACACAAAAACGACAGGGATGCGGGGCTACACCTTC.

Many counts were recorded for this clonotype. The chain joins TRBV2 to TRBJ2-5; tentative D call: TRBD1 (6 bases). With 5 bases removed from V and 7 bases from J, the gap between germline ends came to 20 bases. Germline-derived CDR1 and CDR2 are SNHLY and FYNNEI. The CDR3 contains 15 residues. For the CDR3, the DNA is TGTGCCAGCAGTCGCCGACAGGCCACGGCAGGGACCCAGTACTTC. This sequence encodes CASSRRQATAGTQYF.

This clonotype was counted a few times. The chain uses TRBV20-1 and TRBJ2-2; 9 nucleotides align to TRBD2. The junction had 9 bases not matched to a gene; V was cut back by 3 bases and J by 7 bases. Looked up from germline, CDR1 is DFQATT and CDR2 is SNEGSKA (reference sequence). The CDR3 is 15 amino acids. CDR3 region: CSASWREGHSGELFF. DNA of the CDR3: TGCAGTGCTAGTTGGCGGGAGGGCCATAGCGGGGAGCTGTTTTTT.

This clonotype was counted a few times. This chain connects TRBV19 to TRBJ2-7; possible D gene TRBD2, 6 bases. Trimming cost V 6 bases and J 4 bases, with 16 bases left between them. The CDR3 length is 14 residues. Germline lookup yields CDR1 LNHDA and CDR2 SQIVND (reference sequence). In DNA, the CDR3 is TGTGCCAGTAGCCCGGGAGTTCCTGGGTACGAGCAGTACTTC. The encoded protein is CASSPGVPGYEQYF.

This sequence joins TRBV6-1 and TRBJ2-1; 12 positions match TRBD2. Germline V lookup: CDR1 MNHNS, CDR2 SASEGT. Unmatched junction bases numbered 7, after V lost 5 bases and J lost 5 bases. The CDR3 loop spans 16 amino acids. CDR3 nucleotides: TGTGCCAGCAGTCCCCCCGGGACTAGCGGGCACAATGAGCAGTTCTTC. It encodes CASSPPGTSGHNEQFF.

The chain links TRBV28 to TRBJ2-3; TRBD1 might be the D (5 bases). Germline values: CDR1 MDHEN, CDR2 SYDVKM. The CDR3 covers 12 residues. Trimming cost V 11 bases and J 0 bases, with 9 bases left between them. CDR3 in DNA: TGTGCCGAAGGGGCTAGCACAGATACGCAGTATTTT. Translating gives CAEGASTDTQYF.

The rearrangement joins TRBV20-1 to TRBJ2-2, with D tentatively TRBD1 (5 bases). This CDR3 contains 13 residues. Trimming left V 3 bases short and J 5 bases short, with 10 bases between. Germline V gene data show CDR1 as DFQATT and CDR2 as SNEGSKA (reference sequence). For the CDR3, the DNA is TGCAGTGCTAGGGTACCAGGGACCGGGGAGCTGTTTTTT. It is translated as CSARVPGTGELFF.